This T cell receptor beta chain is drawn from a study of T cell responses to AZD1222 COVID-19 vaccine. The assay was immunoSEQ multiplex PCR, and TCRdb's table has in-frame clones only and misses some. The sample lists approximately 140,000 clones; around nine tenths were seen once. Specimen: peripheral blood, collected 28 days after the second AZD1222 dose. The clonotype was recovered from an adult who received the AZD1222 COVID-19 vaccine.

CDR3 sequence reads: CASSLLAGKETQYF. CDR3 sequence (DNA): TGCGCCAGCAGCTTACTAGCGGGTAAAGAGACCCAGTACTTC. The V call is TRBV5-1, the J call TRBJ2-5; TRBD2 matches at 9 bases. Unmatched junction bases numbered 2, after V lost 2 bases and J lost 3 bases. CDR1 and CDR2 (germline): SGHRS, YFSETQ. CDR3 size: 14 residues.